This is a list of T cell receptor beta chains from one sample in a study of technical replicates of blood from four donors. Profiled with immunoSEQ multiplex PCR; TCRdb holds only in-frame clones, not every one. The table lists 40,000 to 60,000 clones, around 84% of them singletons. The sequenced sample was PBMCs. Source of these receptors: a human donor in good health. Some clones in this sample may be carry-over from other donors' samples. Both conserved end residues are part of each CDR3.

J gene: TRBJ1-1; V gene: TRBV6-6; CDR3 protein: CASNPENTEAFF
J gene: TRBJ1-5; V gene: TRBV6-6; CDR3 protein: CASSYGDNNQPQHF
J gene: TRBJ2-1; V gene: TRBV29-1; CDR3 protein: CSVNLHAEAGALYNEQFF
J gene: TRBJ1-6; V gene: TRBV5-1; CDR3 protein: CASRTELRSPLHF
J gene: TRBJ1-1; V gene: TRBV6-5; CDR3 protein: CASSGDKNTEAFF
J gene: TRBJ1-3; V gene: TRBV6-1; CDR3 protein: CASSVEGGTSGNTIYF
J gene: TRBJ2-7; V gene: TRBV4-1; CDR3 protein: CASSHPGTGRYEQYF
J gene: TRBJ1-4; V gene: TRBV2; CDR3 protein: CASSGGRINEKLFF
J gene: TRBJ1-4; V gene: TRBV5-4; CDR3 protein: CASSLGRADATNEKLFF
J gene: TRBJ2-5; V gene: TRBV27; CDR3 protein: CASSKYGTKETQYF
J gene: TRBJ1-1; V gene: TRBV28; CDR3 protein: CASSLSRTEAFF
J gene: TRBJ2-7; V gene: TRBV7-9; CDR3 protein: CASSSDRTLYEQYF
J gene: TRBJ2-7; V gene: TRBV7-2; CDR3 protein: CASSFTSGLRNEQYF
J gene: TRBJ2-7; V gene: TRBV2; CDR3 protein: CASNGQGSYEQYF
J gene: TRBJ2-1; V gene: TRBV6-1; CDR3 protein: CASRVAGSHNEQFF
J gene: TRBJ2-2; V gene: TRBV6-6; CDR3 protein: CASSLLAPGGTGELFF
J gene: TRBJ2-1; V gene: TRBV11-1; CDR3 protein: CASSLEGAGAYNEQFF
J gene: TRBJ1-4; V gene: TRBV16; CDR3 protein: CASSQRSTANEKLFF
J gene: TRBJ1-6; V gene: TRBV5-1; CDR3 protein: CASTQGDNSPLHF
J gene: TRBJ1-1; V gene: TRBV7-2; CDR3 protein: CASSSGQGNTEAFF
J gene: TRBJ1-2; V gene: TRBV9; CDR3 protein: CASSARDRGNYGYTF
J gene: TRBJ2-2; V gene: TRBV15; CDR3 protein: CATRLRRDANTGELFF
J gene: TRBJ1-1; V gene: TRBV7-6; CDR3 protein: CASSKQTGANTEAFF
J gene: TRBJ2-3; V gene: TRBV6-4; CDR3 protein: CASSRDGTDTQYF
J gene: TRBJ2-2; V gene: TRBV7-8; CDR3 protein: CASSLIFGQGGGELFF
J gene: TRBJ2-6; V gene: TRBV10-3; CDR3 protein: CAISPQGTGANVLTF
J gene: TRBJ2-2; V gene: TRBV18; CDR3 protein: CASSTTGTGAGELFF
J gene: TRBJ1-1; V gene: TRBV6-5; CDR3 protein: CASSFVDQGNTEAFF
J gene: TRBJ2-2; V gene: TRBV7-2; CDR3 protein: CASSLVHTNTGELFF
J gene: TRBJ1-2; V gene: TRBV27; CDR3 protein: CASSDLLQGATF
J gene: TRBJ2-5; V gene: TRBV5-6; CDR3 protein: CASSRAQRAQYF
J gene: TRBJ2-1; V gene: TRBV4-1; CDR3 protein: CASGGIPRGEQFF